The 12 T cell receptor beta chains reported below all come from one sample, sequenced in a study of blood T cell repertoires in COVID-19. TCRdb's table, derived via immunoSEQ multiplex PCR, lists solely in-frame clones and lacks some. This sample has about 190,000 clones, with approximately 91% found just once. Specimen: peripheral blood. Receptors were obtained from a man aged 30 to 39 with acute or convalescent COVID-19.

CDR3 amino acids: CASSEYNEQFF. Here the CDR3 DNA reads TGTGCCAGCAGCGAGTACAATGAGCAGTTCTTC. The chain carries TRBV7-9 and TRBJ2-1, with no clear D. V was pared by 5 bases and J by 4 bases, with 3 bases between. The CDR3 sequence is 11 residues long. Looked up from germline, CDR1 is SEHNR and CDR2 is FQNEAQ (reference sequence).

This chain uses TRBV10-1 with TRBJ1-1; no firm D call. Germline V lookup: CDR1 WNHNN, CDR2 SYGVQD (reference sequence). Trimming cost V 5 bases and J 3 bases, with 13 bases left between them. The CDR3 consists of 14 residues. The CDR3 region has the DNA TGCGCCAGCAGTCGTGGCTTAGAGGACACTGAAGCTTTCTTT. Translated, it gives CASSRGLEDTEAFF.

J is TRBJ1-6 and V is TRBV5-1, with TRBD1 identical over 7 bases. The CDR3 loop spans 18 amino acids. The germline CDR1 and CDR2 sequences are SGHRS and YFSETQ. J was trimmed by 5 bases and V by 0 bases; bases with no gene match: 11. The CDR3 protein is CASSLAPTGKGNNSPLHF. The DNA for the CDR3 is TGCGCCAGCAGCTTGGCACCGACAGGGAAGGGTAATAATTCACCCCTCCACTTT.

The chain couples TRBV7-6 to TRBJ2-3; TRBD2 matches at 12 bases. Germline V gene data show CDR1 as SGHVS and CDR2 as FNYEAQ. V was pared by 2 bases and J by 2 bases, with 14 bases of the junction left unmatched. The length of the CDR3 is 20 residues. CDR3 sequence (DNA): TGTGCCAGCAGCTTAAGGGTCCTAGCGGGGGGGCCTCAACACACAGATACGCAGTATTTT. It codes for CASSLRVLAGGPQHTDTQYF.

This chain uses TRBV6-5 with TRBJ2-7; 7 nucleotides agree with TRBD1. The germline gives CDR1 MNHEY, CDR2 SVGAGI. The trim removed 8 bases at V and 4 bases at J, leaving 8 bases unmatched. CDR3 size: 13 residues. The CDR3 region is CASGRDSLYEQYF. CDR3 DNA sequence: TGTGCCAGCGGCCGGGACAGCCTATACGAGCAGTACTTC.

As regards this clone: Other DNA sequences in this sample translate to the same CDR3. The chain carries TRBV5-8 and TRBJ1-2; D ambiguous. Per the germline V gene, CDR1 is SGHTS and CDR2 is YDEGEE. V was pared by 1 base and J by 2 bases, with 6 bases between. This CDR3 comprises 13 residues. The CDR3, as DNA: TGTGCCAGCAGCTTGAGCAGGAACTATGGCTACACCTTC. Residues: CASSLSRNYGYTF.

In its sample, this clone was seen once. This chain connects TRBV5-1 to TRBJ1-1, with no clear D. CDR1 and CDR2 (germline): SGHRS, YFSETQ. The CDR3 spans 14 residues. Trimming removed 0 bases at V and 3 bases at J, with 9 bases between. CDR3 loop: CASSLGNRDTEAFF. CDR3 DNA sequence: TGCGCCAGCAGCTTGGGGAATCGGGACACTGAAGCTTTCTTT.

V and J are TRBV9 and TRBJ1-1, with 7 bases identical to TRBD1. The junction had 3 bases not matched to a gene; V was cut back by 0 bases and J by 1 base. The CDR3 length is 15 residues. Germline V gives CDR1 SGDLS, CDR2 YYNGEE. CDR3 coding DNA: TGTGCCAGCAGCGTAGGGGGACAGCAGAACACTGAAGCTTTCTTT. Protein sequence: CASSVGGQQNTEAFF.

The chain carries TRBV11-1 and TRBJ2-1; 7 nucleotides agree with TRBD2. Per the germline V gene, CDR1 is SGHAT and CDR2 is FQDESV (reference sequence). V was pared by 3 bases and J by 0 bases, with 5 bases of the junction left unmatched. The CDR3 runs to 16 residues. The CDR3 protein is CASSFGGSRSYNEQFF. The CDR3 bases are TGTGCCAGCAGCTTCGGGGGGTCCCGCTCCTACAATGAGCAGTTCTTC.

V is TRBV7-3 and J is TRBJ2-3; 13 nucleotides line up with TRBD2. The CDR3 runs to 17 residues. The ends lost 3 bases at V and 1 base at J; junction bases unmatched: 4. Germline V CDR1 and CDR2: SGHTA, FQGTGA. In nucleotides, the CDR3 is TGTGCCAGCAGCTTCGGCGGACTAGCGGGGGGCACAGATACGCAGTATTTT. It yields the protein CASSFGGLAGGTDTQYF.

This sequence joins TRBV7-9 and TRBJ1-1; no reliable D call. CDR3 length: 13 amino acids. Germline CDR1 and CDR2: SEHNR and FQNEAQ (reference sequence). V was shortened by 6 bases and J by 4 bases, with 12 bases between the two germline ends. CDR3 coding DNA: TGTGCCAGCAGTCAGCAGCTAGGCACTGAAGCTTTCTTT. It encodes CASSQQLGTEAFF.

The V call is TRBV5-1, the J call TRBJ1-6; D not resolved. The germline V gene encodes CDR1 SGHRS and CDR2 YFSETQ. This CDR3 is built from 13 residues. The V end was cut by 0 bases, the J end by 7 bases, with 5 bases between. The CDR3 region is CASSLAFNSPLHF. CDR3 nucleotides: TGCGCCAGCAGCTTGGCTTTCAATTCACCCCTCCACTTT.